This note documents a single T cell receptor beta chain sequence. The antigen this receptor binds is unknown. No clone much larger than this one lies a single base away; base qualities are absent. Other nucleotide sequences from this sample produce the same CDR3. From the germline V gene, CDR1 is KGHSH and CDR2 is LQKENI. V lost 6 bases and J lost 0 bases; the stretch between them is 9 bases long. The CDR3 has 14 amino acids, counting the end cysteine and phenylalanine. Here the CDR3 DNA is all that survives: 42 bases in frame from base 1. This record comes from a study of a mutant IDH1 vaccine in newly diagnosed glioma (dated by TCRdb to the early 2020s). A note on the overall study: In the chemotherapy-containing groups, vaccination started alongside temozolomide cycles, whereas in patients who had radiotherapy alone it started 4-6 weeks after radiotherapy. Of the approximately 29 treated patients, approximately 60% were male and around 38% were female, and a mean age of 40.4 years was recorded. Before enrollment, patients had received standard therapy of radiotherapy alone, temozolomide alone, or radiochemotherapy with temozolomide; most received the combination. The week-35 safety follow-up took place at visit V12, and the week-47 end of study took place at visit V13. Peripheral blood was drawn at six visits: V03 (baseline), V05, V07, V10, V12 and V13. For exploratory analyses, 25 to 30 treated patients had longitudinal TCRB deep sequencing done wherever samples were available. Broader findings and caveats from the paper: Immune responses induced by the vaccine were seen in 90% to 95% of patients across multiple MHC alleles. PBMC samples for TCRB deep sequencing were selected based on availability. The authors noted that analyses of patient blood samples could not be reproduced because of sample limitations. Pseudoprogression appeared unrelated to alterations in the top peripheral T cell clonotypes detected by TCRB sequencing.

The sample's time point label, in plain terms: week 47, end of study. Each vaccine dose, consisting of 300 ug of a 20-mer mutant IDH1 peptide in Montanide, was administered subcutaneously with topical imiquimod. Eight vaccinations were administered to patients in weeks 1, 3, 5, 7, 11, 15, 19 and 23, corresponding to visits V03 through V10. Donors had newly diagnosed WHO grade 3 or 4 IDH1-mutant astrocytomas with loss of nuclear ATRX. The samples were drawn from NOA16, a multicentre, single-arm, open-label phase I trial in Germany that tested a mutant IDH1 peptide vaccine in humans for the first time. Genomic DNA for TCRB sequencing was isolated from EDTA blood with the DNeasy Blood and Tissue Kit. Library preparation was by the immunoSEQ multiplex PCR assay. Rearranged TCR beta chain sequences were amplified with the hsTCRB Kit following the manufacturer's protocol. TCRB libraries were sequenced on an Illumina MiSeq. As for how the authors treated the data: Demultiplexing, trimming and gene mapping were performed with the kit vendor's proprietary platform. This is the immuneACCESS table as TCRdb keeps it, with only in-frame sequences that have V and J called. A part of the clones is gone; compared with another copy, unresolved V genes explain less than half, and the rest is unexplained. V, J and clone size are taken as reported in that table, and D and trimming were inferred from the DNA itself. The sample table records 30,000 to 45,000 clones; roughly 82% of these occur just once. Together, the top ten hold about 9% of the sample.

Here the sequenced sample was PBMCs, taken from a glioma patient whose treatment included an IDH1 peptide vaccine. The chain is encoded by TRBV18 joined to TRBJ1-3; no D segment can be confidently identified. The sequence was collected from a man aged 40-49 years with glioma. The CDR3 loop reads CASSPTGSGNTIYF. The DNA is as follows: TGTGCCAGCTCCCCGACGGGCTCTGGAAACACCATATATTTT.